This paragraph covers one T cell receptor (beta chain) sequence. The data were produced by immunoSEQ multiplex PCR, yet TCRdb's version contains in-frame clones alone and is incomplete. The table lists about 53,000 clones, approximately 88% of them singletons, with approximately 8% in the top ten. These data are taken from a study of T cell clones after liver transplantation. The receptor comes from a human donor who received a liver transplant. Specimen: CD4+ T cells from blood, collected before liver transplant.

CDR3 sequence reads: CASSLTVPGYTQYF. CDR3 nucleotides: TGTGCCAGCAGCCTCACAGTCCCTGGGTATACGCAGTATTTT. This rearrangement joins TRBV11-3 to TRBJ2-3; D gene unclear. CDR1 and CDR2 from the germline V gene are SGHNT and YENEEA. This CDR3 has 14 amino acids. V was cut by 5 bases and J by 7 bases, with 16 bases left in between.